This entry lists 29 T cell receptor beta chains sequenced from one sample in a study of T cells in Graves' hyperthyroidism and ophthalmopathy. Amplification of TCR beta CDR3 regions was performed using RNA transcripts as template. TCR CDR3 underwent first-round RT-PCR with the HTBI primer set. TCRdb processed the multiplex PCR reads anew with MiXCR; each CDR3 protein has one entry. The repertoire holds approximately 590,000 distinct CDR3 sequences, with approximately 14% as singletons. The sample taken for sequencing was blood. These receptors all stem from a woman in her 30s with Graves' hyperthyroidism.

The chain carries TRBV5-1 and TRBJ2-3, with D possibly matching TRBD1 (6 bases). Germline V gene lookup returns CDR1 SGHRS and CDR2 YFSETQ. The CDR3 sequence is 15 residues long. V shed 2 bases and J shed 8 bases, with 18 bases lying between them. CDR3 in amino acids: CASSLDHLIGGTQYF. CDR3 bases: TGCGCCAGCAGCTTAGACCACCTCATAGGGGGTACGCAGTATTTT.

As to this clonotype: Since no conserved phenylalanine or tryptophan closes the CDR3, a read error is the likely cause. The chain employs TRBV7-3 and TRBJ2-1, with 10 bases matching TRBD2. This CDR3 comprises 17 residues. CDR1 is SGHTA and CDR2 is FQGTGA in the germline V gene. The CDR3 DNA follows: TGTGCCAGCAGCTTGGAGGCTAGCGGGAGCTCCTACAACGAGCAGTTCCTC. Translated: CASSLEASGSSYNEQFL.

The table lists this clonotype with many counts. The J gene is TRBJ1-5, the V gene TRBV10-3; 7 nucleotides agree with TRBD1. Germline CDR1 is ENHRY and CDR2 is SYGVKD. This CDR3 is 14 amino acids long. V lost 2 bases and J lost 4; bases outside the gene matches: 2. The CDR3 region has the DNA TGTGCCATCAGTGAGGGGACAGAGAATCAGCCCCAGCATTTT. Amino acids: CAISEGTENQPQHF.

This clonotype occurred a few times. The chain recombines TRBV5-1 with TRBJ1-6; D is possibly TRBD1 (6 bases). CDR1 is SGHRS, CDR2 YFSETQ, per germline. Trimming stripped 5 bases from V and 9 bases from J, with 15 bases between. The CDR3 is 14 residues long. The CDR3 reads CASRLDTGASPLHF. The CDR3 DNA sequence: TGCGCCAGCAGGCTGGATACGGGGGCTTCACCCCTCCACTTT.

This chain links TRBV27 with TRBJ1-5; D unresolved. V dropped 3 bases and J dropped 0 bases, with 15 bases sitting between them. The length of the CDR3 is 17 residues. The germline CDR1 and CDR2 sequences are MNHEY and SMNVEV (reference sequence). The DNA for the CDR3 is TGTGCCAGCAGTTTGAGGGCATTTGGGGATAGCAATCAGCCCCAGCATTTT. Protein sequence: CASSLRAFGDSNQPQHF.

This clonotype was detected a few times. CDR3 loop: CASSSRAVSNQPQHF. The CDR3 nucleotides are TGTGCCAGCAGTTCCAGGGCGGTGAGCAATCAGCCCCAGCATTTT. V gene TRBV27 combines with J gene TRBJ1-5; weak D call: TRBD1 (5 bases). Deletions cut 4 bases from V and 1 base from J, with 11 bases between. The germline CDR1 and CDR2 sequences are MNHEY and SMNVEV (reference sequence). The CDR3 length is 15 residues.

Note on this clonotype: Its ends do not fully match the called genes, so a read error is possible. CDR3 coding DNA: TGTGCCAGCTCAGGCAACAGGGGGCCTAACGAAAAACTGTTTTTT. It encodes CASSGNRGPNEKLFF. This sequence joins TRBV18 and TRBJ1-4, with 9 bases matching TRBD1. CDR1 and CDR2 from the germline V gene are KGHSH and LQKENI. CDR3 length: 15 amino acids.

The chain carries TRBV11-2 and TRBJ2-1, with TRBD2 identical over 8 bases. The CDR3 spans 14 residues. Germline V gene sequence: CDR1 SGHAT, CDR2 FQNNGV. Germline trimming cut 5 bases from V and 5 bases from J; bases unmatched to any gene: 5. The CDR3 spells CASSSKLADNEQFF. The CDR3 bases are TGTGCCAGCAGCAGCAAACTAGCGGACAATGAGCAGTTCTTC.

This clonotype was seen at least ten times. The chain uses TRBV20-1 and TRBJ2-7; no reliable D call. V was trimmed by 6 bases and J by 3 bases, leaving 15 bases between them. Germline V CDR1 and CDR2: DFQATT, SNEGSKA (reference sequence). The CDR3 totals 13 residues. The CDR3 bases are TGCAGTGCCCCCGGTAAAGGGATCTACGAGCAGTACTTC. Translation: CSAPGKGIYEQYF.

At least ten counts were recorded for this clonotype. The J gene is TRBJ2-7, the V gene TRBV20-1, with 7 bases identical to TRBD2. V shed 6 bases, J shed 0 bases, and the junction held 11 bases outside the gene matches. This CDR3 has 15 amino acids. From germline, CDR1 is DFQATT and CDR2 SNEGSKA (reference sequence). In DNA form, the CDR3 reads TGCAGTGCCTTAGGGAAAGGCGGGAGCTCCTACGAGCAGTACTTC. As protein: CSALGKGGSSYEQYF.

A few counts support this clonotype. DNA of the CDR3: TGTGCCAGCAGCTTATACGAACTACTAGTTTCTGAGCAGTTCTTC. Amino acid sequence: CASSLYELLVSEQFF. The chain couples TRBV7-9 to TRBJ2-1; D possibly corresponds to TRBD2 (5 bases). Germline CDR1 SEHNR, CDR2 FQNEAQ (reference sequence). Trimming removed 2 bases from V and 9 bases from J, with 17 bases in between. The CDR3 length is 15 residues.

In this sample, this clonotype turned up many times. V usage is TRBV20-1 and J usage is TRBJ2-7; 8 positions match TRBD2. Per the germline V gene, CDR1 is DFQATT and CDR2 is SNEGSKA (reference sequence). The CDR3 length is 13 residues. The J segment lost 2 bases and the V segment lost 6 bases, leaving 6 bases of the junction unmatched. CDR3 in DNA: TGCAGTGCCAGGGAAGCGGGGGCCTACGAGCAGTACTTC. Translating gives CSAREAGAYEQYF.

Turning to this clonotype: Compared with germline, one end of the junction differs, possibly owing to a read error. V gene TRBV7-2 combines with J gene TRBJ1-3; possible D gene TRBD1, 5 bases. This CDR3 spans 16 amino acids. Germline V lookup: CDR1 SGHTA, CDR2 FQGNSA. The chain's CDR3 is CASNLVGGWSGNTIYF. The CDR3 coding sequence is TGTGCCAGCAACTTAGTGGGGGGTTGGTCTGGAAACACCATATATTTT.

V usage is TRBV6-1 and J usage is TRBJ2-3; 7 nucleotides match TRBD2. The CDR3 covers 17 residues. Germline CDR1 MNHNS, CDR2 SASEGT. J was trimmed by 0 bases and V by 6 bases; bases with no gene match: 12. The CDR3: CASRNRRAGPSTDTQYF. In nucleotides, the CDR3 is TGTGCCAGCAGGAACCGCAGAGCGGGACCTAGCACAGATACGCAGTATTTT.

The chain uses TRBV20-1 and TRBJ2-3; TRBD1 agrees at 7 bases. The junction had 3 bases not matched to a gene; V was cut back by 1 base and J by 2 bases. Germline-derived CDR1 and CDR2 are DFQATT and SNEGSKA (reference sequence). The CDR3 extends over 14 amino acids. The CDR3 sequence is CSARGQGPTDTQYF. Written as DNA, the CDR3 is TGCAGTGCTAGAGGACAGGGCCCCACAGATACGCAGTATTTT.

The V and J genes are TRBV5-1 and TRBJ2-3; TRBD2 agrees at 10 bases. Germline CDR1 reads SGHRS; CDR2 reads YFSETQ. The CDR3 is 18 residues long. J lost 0 bases, V lost 0 bases, and 7 bases had no gene match. The CDR3 coding sequence is TGCGCCAGCAGCTTGGGGGGACTAGCGAGAAGTAGCACAGATACGCAGTATTTT. Its translation is CASSLGGLARSSTDTQYF.

Ten or more counts support this clonotype. The chain links TRBV7-2 to TRBJ2-6; D is unresolved. The CDR3 runs to 14 residues. V lost 2 bases, J lost 3 bases, and 5 bases lay in between. Germline loops: CDR1 SGHTA, CDR2 FQGNSA. The CDR3 DNA reads TGTGCCAGCAGCTTAAAAGGTGGGGCCAACGTCCTGACTTTC. Protein: CASSLKGGANVLTF.

This clonotype has a count of ten or more. The genes are TRBV27 and TRBJ1-6; D perhaps matches TRBD1 (5 bases). Per germline, CDR1 MNHEY and CDR2 SMNVEV (reference sequence). The CDR3 spans 15 residues. V was pared by 6 bases and J by 6 bases, with 15 bases between. In nucleotides, the CDR3 is TGTGCCAGCAGCTTCCGCGGGGGTAGTAATTCACCCCTCCACTTT. Residues: CASSFRGGSNSPLHF.

J is TRBJ2-2 and V is TRBV7-7, with D hard to call. Germline assignment: CDR1 SSHAT and CDR2 FNYEAQ (reference sequence). The CDR3 has 15 residues. Trimming cost V 5 bases and J 0 bases, with 10 bases left between them. CDR3: CASSPGDANTGELFF. The CDR3 region has the DNA TGTGCCAGCAGCCCAGGCGATGCGAACACCGGGGAGCTGTTTTTT.

Comments on this clonotype: A junction boundary mismatches the germline segment, possibly from a read error. This rearrangement joins TRBV3-1 to TRBJ1-1, with D maybe TRBD1 (6 bases). Germline V gene sequence: CDR1 LGHDT, CDR2 YNNKEL (reference sequence). This CDR3 comprises 14 residues. The CDR3 loop reads CVSSSWDKNTEAFF. The CDR3 DNA reads as TGTGTCAGCAGCTCTTGGGACAAGAACACTGAAGCTTTCTTT.

At least ten counts were recorded for this clonotype. The V gene is TRBV30, the J gene TRBJ2-7, with 8 bases lining up with TRBD1. The V and J ends lost 5 bases and 5 bases, in that order; junction bases with no gene match: 8. The germline gives CDR1 GTSNPN, CDR2 SVGIG (reference sequence). This CDR3 is 13 amino acids long. CDR3 nucleotides: TGTGCCTGGGGCACAGGGGGTGTCAACGAGCAGTACTTC. It encodes CAWGTGGVNEQYF.

A few counts support this clonotype. The V call is TRBV10-2, the J call TRBJ2-2; 7 bases are a match to TRBD2. V was clipped by 6 bases and J by 0 bases; unmatched bases: 13. Germline V lookup: CDR1 WSHSY, CDR2 SAAADI. This CDR3 has 18 residues. The CDR3 sequence is CASRKGASGSTNTGELFF. In DNA, the CDR3 is TGCGCCAGCAGAAAGGGTGCTAGCGGCTCAACGAACACCGGGGAGCTGTTTTTT.

This chain connects TRBV27 to TRBJ1-1; D is unresolved. The V gene lost 3 bases and the J gene lost 4 bases, with 12 bases spanning the gap. Germline CDR1 reads MNHEY; CDR2 reads SMNVEV (reference sequence). CDR3 length equals 14 residues. The CDR3 sequence is CASSFAREGTEAFF. The CDR3 bases are TGTGCCAGCAGTTTTGCCCGGGAAGGCACTGAAGCTTTCTTT.

The chain couples TRBV5-5 to TRBJ1-6, with unresolved D. The germline V gene has CDR1 SGHKS and CDR2 YYEKEE (reference sequence). V dropped 3 bases and J dropped 7 bases, with 14 bases sitting between them. CDR3 length: 15 residues. This CDR3 reads CASSSTGEENSPLHF. CDR3 bases: TGTGCCAGCAGCTCAACCGGAGAAGAGAATTCACCCCTCCACTTT.

This clonotype showed up many times. The V gene is TRBV2, the J gene TRBJ1-1; possible D gene TRBD1, 5 bases. The CDR3 runs to 14 residues. V dropped 10 bases and J dropped 0 bases, with 15 bases sitting between them. Germline CDR1 SNHLY, CDR2 FYNNEI. The CDR3 DNA follows: TGTGCCATCAGGACAAGTATAATGAACACTGAAGCTTTCTTT. Its protein product is CAIRTSIMNTEAFF.

This clonotype was recorded a few times. The CDR3 coding sequence is TGTGCCAGCAGTTACCCAACTAGCGGGAGGAGCAATGAGCAGTTCTTC. It codes for CASSYPTSGRSNEQFF. The rearrangement links TRBV6-2 or TRBV6-3 to TRBJ2-1; 12 nucleotides align to TRBD2. CDR1 is MNHEY, CDR2 SVGEGT, per germline. The V segment lost 2 bases and the J segment 6 bases; nucleotides outside the gene matches: 5. CDR3 length: 16 amino acids.

This clonotype was recorded at least ten times. J is TRBJ2-7 and V is TRBV12-3 or TRBV12-4; D may be TRBD1 or TRBD2 (6 bases each). The CDR3 sequence is 16 residues long. Trimming left V 4 bases short and J 0 bases short, with 16 bases between. DNA of the CDR3: TGTGCCAGCAGTTCCCCAGGGGCCGGGGGCTCCTACGAGCAGTACTTC. Translated: CASSSPGAGGSYEQYF.

This clonotype turned up a few times. V and J are TRBV29-1 and TRBJ2-1, with a possible D match to TRBD2 (6 bases). The CDR3 runs 13 residues. Germline V gene lookup returns CDR1 SQVTM and CDR2 ANQGSEA. V dropped 5 bases and J dropped 5 bases, with 13 bases sitting between them. CDR3 nucleotides: TGCAGCGTTCGTAGGGGAGGTAACAATGAGCAGTTCTTC. It yields the protein CSVRRGGNNEQFF.

The genes are TRBV12-3 or TRBV12-4 and TRBJ2-3, with 10 positions matching TRBD2. Germline trimming cut 7 bases from V and 2 bases from J; bases unmatched to any gene: 9. The CDR3 is 16 residues long. Here the CDR3 DNA reads TGTGCCAGCATCCGGACCGGGACTAGCGCCACAGATACGCAGTATTTT. It is translated as CASIRTGTSATDTQYF.